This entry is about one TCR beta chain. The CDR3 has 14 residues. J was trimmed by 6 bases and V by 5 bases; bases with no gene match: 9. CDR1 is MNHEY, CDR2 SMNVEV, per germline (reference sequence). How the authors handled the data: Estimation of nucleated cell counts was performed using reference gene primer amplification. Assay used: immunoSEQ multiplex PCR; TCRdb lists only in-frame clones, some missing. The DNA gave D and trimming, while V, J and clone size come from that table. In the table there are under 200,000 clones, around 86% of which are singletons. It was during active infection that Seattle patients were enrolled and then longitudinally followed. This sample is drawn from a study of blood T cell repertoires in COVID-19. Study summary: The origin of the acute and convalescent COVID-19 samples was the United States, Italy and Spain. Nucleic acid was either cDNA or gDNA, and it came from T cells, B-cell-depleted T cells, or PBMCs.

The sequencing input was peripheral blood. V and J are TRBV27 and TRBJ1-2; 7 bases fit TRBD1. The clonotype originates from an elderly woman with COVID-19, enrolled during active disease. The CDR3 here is CASSPGTESNGYTF. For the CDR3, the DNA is TGTGCCAGCAGTCCTGGGACAGAAAGTAATGGCTACACCTTC.